This T cell receptor (beta chain) originates from a study of early T cells in non-severe SARS-CoV-2 infection. This clonotype came up a few times. MiXCR was run by TCRdb on the 5' RACE reads, yielding one entry per CDR3 protein. The sample holds tens of thousands of distinct CDR3 sequences, around 12% seen once. V lost 4 bases and J 1 base, leaving 15 bases between the germline ends. CDR1 SGHRS and CDR2 YFSETQ come from the germline V gene. The CDR3 runs to 16 residues. The chain combines TRBV5-1 with TRBJ2-4; unclear D gene. What was sequenced was whole blood. The receptor's source is an adult who was a healthcare worker with PCR-confirmed SARS-CoV-2 infection or an uninfected control (not recorded which). The CDR3 DNA is TGCGCCAGCAGCCGGAACCCCACCGGGGCCAAAAACATTCAGTACTTC. Amino acid sequence: CASSRNPTGAKNIQYF.